The clone carrying this T cell receptor beta chain was detected many times. These data originate in a study of low-dose radiotherapy and immunotherapy resistance in tumors. Using a constant-region primer together with a V-primer adapter, TCRs were subjected to approximately 20 PCR cycles of amplification. TCRdb processed the reads anew with MiXCR; each CDR3 protein has one entry. In the table there are about 47,000 distinct CDR3 sequences, about 11% of which are singletons. The time point is: before trial treatment. Each donor was administered nivolumab, ipilimumab, aspirin, low-dose cyclophosphamide and low-dose radiotherapy. The sequencing used PBMCs, collected before treatment. The sequence derives from a female donor with ovarian cancer.

In DNA, the CDR3 is TGTGCCATCAGTACCGAACTAACGACAGGCGGCGAGCAGTACTTC. Protein product: CAISTELTTGGEQYF. V and J are TRBV10-3 and TRBJ2-7; tentatively, D is TRBD1 (6 bases). This CDR3 is built from 15 residues. CDR1 and CDR2 from the germline V gene are ENHRY and SYGVKD. V dropped 5 bases and J dropped 6 bases, with 20 bases sitting between them.